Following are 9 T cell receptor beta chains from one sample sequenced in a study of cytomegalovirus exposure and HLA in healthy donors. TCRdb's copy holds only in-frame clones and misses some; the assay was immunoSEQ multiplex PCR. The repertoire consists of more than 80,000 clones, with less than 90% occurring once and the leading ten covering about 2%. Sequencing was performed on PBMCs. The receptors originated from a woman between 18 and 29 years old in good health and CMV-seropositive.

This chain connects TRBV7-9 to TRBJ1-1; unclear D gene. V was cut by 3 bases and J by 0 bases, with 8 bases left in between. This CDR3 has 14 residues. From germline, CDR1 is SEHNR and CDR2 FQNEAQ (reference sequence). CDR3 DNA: TGTGCCAGCAGCTTTTCCCAATTGAACACTGAAGCTTTCTTT. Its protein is CASSFSQLNTEAFF.

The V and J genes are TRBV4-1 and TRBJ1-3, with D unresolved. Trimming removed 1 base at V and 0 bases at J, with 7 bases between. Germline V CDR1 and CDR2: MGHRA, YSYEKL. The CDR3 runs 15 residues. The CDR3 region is CASSQVRDSGNTIYF. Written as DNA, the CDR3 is TGCGCCAGCAGCCAAGTACGGGACTCTGGAAACACCATATATTTT.

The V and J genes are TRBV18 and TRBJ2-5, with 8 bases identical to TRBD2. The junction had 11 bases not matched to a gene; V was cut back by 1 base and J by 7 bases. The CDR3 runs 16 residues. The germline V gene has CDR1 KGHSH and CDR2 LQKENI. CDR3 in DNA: TGTGCCAGCTCACCACGGCTCTCGGGGGGGTCGGGGACCCAGTACTTC. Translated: CASSPRLSGGSGTQYF.

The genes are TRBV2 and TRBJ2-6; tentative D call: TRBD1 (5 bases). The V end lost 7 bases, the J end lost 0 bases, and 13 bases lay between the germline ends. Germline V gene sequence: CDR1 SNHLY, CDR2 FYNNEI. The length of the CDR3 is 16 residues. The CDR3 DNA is TGTGCCAGCATTCGCAGGGAAAGCTCTGGGGCCAACGTCCTGACTTTC. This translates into CASIRRESSGANVLTF. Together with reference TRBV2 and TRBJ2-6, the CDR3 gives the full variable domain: EPEVTQTPSHQVTQMGQEVILRCVPISNHLYFYWYRQILGQKVEFLVSFYNNEISEKSEIFDDQFSVERPDGSNFTLKIRSTKLEDSAMYFCASIRRESSGANVLTFGAGSRLTVL.

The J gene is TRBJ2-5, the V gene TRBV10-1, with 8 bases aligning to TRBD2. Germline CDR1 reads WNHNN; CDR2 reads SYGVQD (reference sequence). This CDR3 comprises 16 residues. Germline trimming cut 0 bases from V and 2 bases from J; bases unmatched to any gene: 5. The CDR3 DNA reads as TGCGCCAGCAGTGAGTCTATTAGCGGGGCACAAGAGACCCAGTACTTC. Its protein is CASSESISGAQETQYF.

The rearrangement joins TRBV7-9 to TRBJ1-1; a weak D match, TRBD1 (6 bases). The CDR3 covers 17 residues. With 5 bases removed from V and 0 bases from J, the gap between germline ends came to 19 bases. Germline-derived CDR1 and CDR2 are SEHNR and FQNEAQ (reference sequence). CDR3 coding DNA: TGTGCCAGCAGCGTGAAATTTGGGACATCTATGAACACTGAAGCTTTCTTT. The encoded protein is CASSVKFGTSMNTEAFF.

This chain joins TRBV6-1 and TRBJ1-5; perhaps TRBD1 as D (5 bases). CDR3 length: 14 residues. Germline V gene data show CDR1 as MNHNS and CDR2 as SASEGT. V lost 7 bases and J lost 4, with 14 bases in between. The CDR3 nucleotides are TGTGCCAGCATACTGGAGGGGCGGAATCAGCCCCAGCATTTT. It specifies CASILEGRNQPQHF.

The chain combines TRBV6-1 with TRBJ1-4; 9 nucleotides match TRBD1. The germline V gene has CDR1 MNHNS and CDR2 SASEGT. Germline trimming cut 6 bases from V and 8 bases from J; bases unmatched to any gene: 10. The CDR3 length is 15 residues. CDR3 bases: TGTGCCAGCAGCCATAGGACAGGGGTTGCCGAAAAACTGTTTTTT. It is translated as CASSHRTGVAEKLFF.

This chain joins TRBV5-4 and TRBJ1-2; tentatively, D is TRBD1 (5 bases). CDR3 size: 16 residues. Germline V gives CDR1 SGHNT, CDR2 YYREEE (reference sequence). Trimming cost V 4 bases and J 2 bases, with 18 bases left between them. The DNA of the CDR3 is TGTGCCAGCAGCACCCCCGGGTACAGGACAAACTATGGCTACACCTTC. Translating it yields CASSTPGYRTNYGYTF.